This TCR beta chain was recovered during a study of siplizumab effects on memory and regulatory T cells. TCRdb's table, derived via immunoSEQ multiplex PCR, lists solely in-frame clones and lacks some. The repertoire holds some 100,000 clones, 96% seen once, with around 0.029% in the top ten. As regards this clone: What it binds is not known.

From germline, CDR1 is MNHNY and CDR2 SVGAGI (reference sequence). Deletions cut 6 bases from V and 8 bases from J, with 13 bases between. CDR3 length: 13 amino acids. Regarding the study as a whole: Naive T cells apparently outstripped memory cells in diversity and seemed major alloresponse contributors.

The source of this sequence is a human donor in good health. This chain uses TRBV6-6 with TRBJ2-2; a possible D gene is TRBD2 (5 bases). Source material: naive CD4+ T cells sorted from blood. CDR3 in amino acids: CASRDPGLGELFF. The CDR3 region has the DNA TGTGCCAGCAGGGACCCGGGGTTGGGGGAGCTGTTTTTT.